The present T cell receptor (beta chain) was sequenced within a study of human T cells and chemical hapten exposure. Study summary: All patients underwent weekly scalp dosing with diphenylcyclopropenone for the full roughly 24-week study. 0.01% DPC was applied to the upper back in patch tests, which were read at 6 days.

Worth noting for this clonotype: Antigen specificity is unknown.

TCRdb called the RACE reads again in MiXCR, with one record for every CDR3 protein. The repertoire holds about 49,000 distinct CDR3 sequences, with about 10% as singletons. Study-wide results and limits: TCRs exceeding 1 in 1000 frequency stayed unchanged with DPC sensitization. Donors had alopecia, so their immune response may differ from healthy people's.

Specified time point: patch test 1, 2 weeks after DPC sensitization. Treatment given: therapeutic diphenylcyclopropenone sensitization with weekly scalp DPC. The CDR3 sequence is 15 residues long. Germline CDR1 reads SGHDT; CDR2 reads YYEEEE. Germline trimming cut 1 base from V and 7 bases from J; bases unmatched to any gene: 6. The chain employs TRBV5-6 and TRBJ2-1; 9 nucleotides line up with TRBD2. Source: whole blood, taken in connection with sensitization to the hapten diphenylcyclopropenone (DPC). This TCR was sampled from a woman between 45 and 60 years old with alopecia areata. Some clones in this sample may be carry-over from other donors' samples. The CDR3 is CASSLLGGRENEQFF. CDR3 sequence (DNA): TGTGCCAGCAGCTTGCTGGGCGGGAGGGAGAATGAGCAGTTCTTC.